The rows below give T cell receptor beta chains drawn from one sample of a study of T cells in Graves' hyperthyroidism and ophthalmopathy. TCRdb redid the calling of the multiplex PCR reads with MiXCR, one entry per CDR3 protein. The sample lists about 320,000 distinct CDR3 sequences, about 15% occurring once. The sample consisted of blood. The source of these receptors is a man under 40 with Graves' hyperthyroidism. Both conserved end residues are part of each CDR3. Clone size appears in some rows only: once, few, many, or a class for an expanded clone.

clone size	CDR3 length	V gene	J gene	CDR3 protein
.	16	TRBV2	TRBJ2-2	CASRRPGQGATGELFF
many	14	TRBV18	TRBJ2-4	CASSHGAGINIQYF
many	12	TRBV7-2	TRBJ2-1	CASSSTGWEQFF
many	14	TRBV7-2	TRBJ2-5	CASSFSGRGLLKYF
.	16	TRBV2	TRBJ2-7	CASSELAGGRAYEQYF
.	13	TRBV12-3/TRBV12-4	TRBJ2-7	CASSSEESYEQYF
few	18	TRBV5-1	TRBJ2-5	CASSLRPKVGGYQETQYF
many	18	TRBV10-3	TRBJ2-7	CAISDPGQGLLKTYEQYF
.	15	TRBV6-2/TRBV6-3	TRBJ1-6	CASRLGQGRPAPLHF
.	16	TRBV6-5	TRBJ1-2	CASSFKITVTGFGYTF
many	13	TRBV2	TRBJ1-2	CASTKGSGYGYTF
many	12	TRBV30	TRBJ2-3	CAWGLGADTQYF
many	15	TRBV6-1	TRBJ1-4	CASSSPGRSNEKLFF
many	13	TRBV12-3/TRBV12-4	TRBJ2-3	CASRSTGADTQYF
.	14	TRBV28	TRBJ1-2	CASSPADRAYGYTF
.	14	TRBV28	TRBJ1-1	CASTEQGAETEAFF
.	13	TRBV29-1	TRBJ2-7	CSVDGPTGREQYF
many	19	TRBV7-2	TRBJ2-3	CASSPGLAGGPEHGDTQYF
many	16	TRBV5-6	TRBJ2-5	CASSLEFLDRAETQYF
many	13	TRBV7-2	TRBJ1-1	CASSSSARTEAFF
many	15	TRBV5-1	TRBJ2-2	CASSWGTGDTGELFF
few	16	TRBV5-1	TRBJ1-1	CASSYRPRQRHTEAFF
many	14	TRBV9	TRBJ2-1	CASSVATNYNEQFF
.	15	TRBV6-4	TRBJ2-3	CASSDGEFNTDTQYF
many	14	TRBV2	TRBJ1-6	CASSITGTNSPLHF
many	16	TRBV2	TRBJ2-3	CASSDLTLGSTDTQYF
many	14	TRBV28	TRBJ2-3	CASSWTSVTDTQYF
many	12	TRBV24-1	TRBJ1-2	CATSDYDDGYTF
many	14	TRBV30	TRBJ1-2	CAWSVGQGSYGYTF
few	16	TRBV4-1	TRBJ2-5	CASSEPTSGNQETQYF
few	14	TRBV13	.	CASSPGTSYNEQYF
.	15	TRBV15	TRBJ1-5	CATSRERYSNQPQHF
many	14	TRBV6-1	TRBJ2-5	CASSDSGAKETQYF
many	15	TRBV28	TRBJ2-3	CASSFEREGPLEQYF
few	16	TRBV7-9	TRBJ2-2	CASSFFGSRGTGELFF
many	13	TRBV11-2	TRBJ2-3	CAGSFLQRDTQYF
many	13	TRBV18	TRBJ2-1	CASSPGENNEQFF
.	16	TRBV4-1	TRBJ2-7	CASSQDPREIAYEQYF
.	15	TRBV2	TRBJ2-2	CASSAGAVAPGELFF
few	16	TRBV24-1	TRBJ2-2	CATSDLGRENTGELFF
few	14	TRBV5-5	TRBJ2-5	CASSPGPSPETQYF
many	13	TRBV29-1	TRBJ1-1	CSVGQNMNTEAFF
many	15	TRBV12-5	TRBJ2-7	CASGSLGPVSHEQYF
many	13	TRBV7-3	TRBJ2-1	CASSSIPGDEQFF
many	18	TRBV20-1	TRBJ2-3	CSARARDSGGGSTDTQYF
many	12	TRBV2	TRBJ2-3	CASRQETDTQYF
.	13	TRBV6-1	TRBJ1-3	CTSSEDGRNTIYF
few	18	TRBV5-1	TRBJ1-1	CASRPGTGSAWRGTEAFF
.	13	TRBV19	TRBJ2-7	CASRLTGTYEQYF
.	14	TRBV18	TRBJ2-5	CASSPRLTRETQYF
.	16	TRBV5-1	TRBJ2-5	CATSRGFGRAQETQYF
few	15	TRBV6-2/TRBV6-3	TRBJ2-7	CASSILWTGDYEQYF
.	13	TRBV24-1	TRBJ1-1	CATSSGGNTEAFF
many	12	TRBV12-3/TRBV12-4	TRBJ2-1	CASSFGLEDPLF